This T cell receptor (beta chain) was sequenced during a study of T cell repertoires in cytomegalovirus infection. In the study overall: Both recently identified HLA-C-restricted and well-studied HLA-B-restricted CMV epitopes were used in the study. Public TCR beta signatures indicated both CMV infection and matching HLA type. Study observations and caveats: Across the ex vivo response, the dominant clonotypes were HLA-C-restricted CMV-specific TCR beta clonotypes.

Trimming removed 4 bases from V and 0 bases from J, with 16 bases in between. The germline CDR1 and CDR2 sequences are SGHDT and YYEEEE. There are 16 residues in the CDR3. Details on this clonotype: Its antigen is currently unknown.

MiXCR was run by TCRdb on the reads, yielding one entry per CDR3 protein. The top ten hold over 10% of the sample, which has about 770,000 distinct CDR3 sequences, approximately 32% seen once. The receptor's source is a human donor in good health (CMV status not recorded). Some clones in this sample may be carry-over from other donors' samples. The genes are TRBV5-6 and TRBJ1-1, with D perhaps matching TRBD1 (5 bases). Sequencing used cultured CD8+ T cells from PBMCs, obtained from culture after CMV antigen stimulation. CDR3 loop: CASSPDGAGMNTEAFF. The CDR3 DNA is TGTGCCAGCAGCCCGGACGGGGCGGGGATGAACACTGAAGCTTTCTTT. Drawing the rest from reference TRBV5-6 and TRBJ1-1, the complete variable domain is DAGVTQSPTHLIKTRGQQVTLRCSPKSGHDTVSWYQQALGQGPQFIFQYYEEEERQRGNFPDRFSGHQFPNYSSELNVNALLLGDSALYLCASSPDGAGMNTEAFFGQGTRLTVV.